The 6 T cell receptor beta chains given below trace back to one sample, sequenced in a study of stem cell transplantation in POMP-related autoinflammatory disease. Sequencing used immunoSEQ multiplex PCR; TCRdb keeps in-frame clones, though not all of them. This sample has roughly 8,900 clones, with 88% found just once. Sequencing was performed on CD8+ T cells from PBMCs, taken after stem cell transplantation. These receptors came from a human patient with POMP-related autoinflammation and immune dysregulation (PRAID). The T cells may come from the graft donor.

This chain connects TRBV27 to TRBJ2-7; 9 nucleotides agree with TRBD1. Looked up from germline, CDR1 is MNHEY and CDR2 is SMNVEV (reference sequence). After removal of 6 bases from V and 9 bases from J, the junction contained 9 bases not matched to a gene. CDR3 length equals 13 residues. The CDR3 DNA reads TGTGCCAGCAGACCGGGACAGGGTACGAGGCAGTACTTC. The encoded protein is CASRPGQGTRQYF.

This rearrangement joins TRBV7-9 to TRBJ2-1; tentatively, D is TRBD2 (6 bases). Germline values: CDR1 SEHNR, CDR2 FQNEAQ (reference sequence). The CDR3 sequence is 13 residues long. V lost 8 bases to trimming and J lost 6 bases, with 14 bases between them. The CDR3 coding sequence is TGTGCCAGCGACCGCGGGGTGAGCAATGAGCAGTTCTTC. This gives the protein CASDRGVSNEQFF.

The chain links TRBV3-1 (or the pseudogene TRBV3-2) to TRBJ1-5, with D unresolved. V was cut by 4 bases and J by 6 bases, with 16 bases left in between. CDR1 LGHDT and CDR2 YNNKEL come from the germline V gene (reference sequence). The CDR3 spans 15 residues. The CDR3 reads CASSPYGNLGQPQHF. The CDR3 DNA sequence: TGTGCCAGCAGCCCCTACGGTAACCTGGGTCAGCCCCAGCATTTT.

The chain couples TRBV7-9 to TRBJ2-1, with D unresolved. The V gene's germline CDR1 is SEHNR and CDR2 FQNEAQ (reference sequence). This CDR3 is 12 amino acids long. V was pared by 4 bases and J by 4 bases, with 5 bases between. The CDR3 loop is CASSSRYNEQFF. In DNA, the CDR3 is TGTGCCAGCAGCTCCCGATACAATGAGCAGTTCTTC. Based on the CDR3 plus reference TRBV7-9 and TRBJ2-1, the full variable domain is DTGVSQNPRHKITKRGQNVTFRCDPISEHNRLYWYRQTLGQGPEFLTYFQNEAQLEKSRLLSDRFSAERPKGSFSTLEIQRTEQGDSAMYLCASSSRYNEQFFGPGTRLTVL.

CDR3 loop: CASSPYSGQETQYF. DNA of the CDR3: TGTGCCAGCAGCCCTTACAGCGGGCAAGAGACCCAGTACTTC. The V call is TRBV27, the J call TRBJ2-5; the D gene is possibly TRBD2 (6 bases). Germline CDR1 and CDR2: MNHEY and SMNVEV (reference sequence). CDR3 size: 14 residues. V was clipped by 6 bases and J by 2 bases, with 13 bases between them.

The J gene is TRBJ2-1, the V gene TRBV11-2, with 11 bases identical to TRBD2. The V and J ends lost 1 base and 8 bases, in that order; junction bases with no gene match: 4. The CDR3 length is 15 residues. Germline V CDR1 and CDR2: SGHAT, FQNNGV. CDR3 protein: CASSLVLAGGHEQFF. The DNA for the CDR3 is TGTGCCAGCAGCTTAGTGCTAGCGGGGGGCCATGAGCAGTTCTTC.